The clone carrying this T cell receptor (beta chain) was recorded many times. The data were taken from a study of T cells in Graves' hyperthyroidism and ophthalmopathy. Trimming took 6 bases from V and 6 from J; bases not matched to a gene: 6. The germline gives CDR1 MNHNS, CDR2 SASEGT. CDR3 size: 13 residues. Stable Graves' hyperthyroidism denoted no ophthalmopathy progression over 18 months. What was amplified from RNA transcripts were TCR beta CDR3 regions. With the HTBI primer set, the TCR CDR3 went through a first round of RT-PCR. TCRdb called the multiplex PCR reads again in MiXCR, with one record for every CDR3 protein. Seen here are fewer than 900,000 distinct CDR3 sequences, roughly 17% observed once, and the top ten hold approximately 8%.

Material for sequencing was blood. The clonotype was recovered from a man aged 18 to 29 with Graves' hyperthyroidism. The rearrangement joins TRBV6-1 to TRBJ2-7; 9 bases map to TRBD1. The CDR3 loop is CASRGTGLTEQYF. The DNA of the CDR3 is TGTGCCAGCAGGGGGACAGGGCTGACCGAGCAGTACTTC.